The 2 T cell receptor beta chains given below trace back to one sample, sequenced in a study of cytomegalovirus exposure and HLA in healthy donors. PCR employed 60 Vbeta and 13 Jbeta primers. Here immunoSEQ multiplex PCR was the method, and the copy in TCRdb shows in-frame clones only, minus some. In the table there are approximately 190,000 clones, approximately 88% of which are singletons. Sequenced sample: PBMCs. The origin of the receptors is a woman between 45 and 65 years old in good health and CMV-seropositive.

The chain combines TRBV7-9 with TRBJ1-6; D may be TRBD1 (6 bases). The length of the CDR3 is 14 residues. Trimming cost V 10 bases and J 8 bases, with 18 bases left between them. Germline CDR1 is SEHNR and CDR2 is FQNEAQ (reference sequence). The DNA of the CDR3 is TGTGCCATCAGACTTGGTGAGGGGGATTCACCCCTCCACTTT. It yields the protein CAIRLGEGDSPLHF.

This rearrangement joins TRBV5-1 to TRBJ2-3; perhaps TRBD2 as D (7 bases). The germline gives CDR1 SGHRS, CDR2 YFSETQ. The CDR3 runs to 17 residues. V lost 4 bases and J lost 2, with 20 bases in between. The CDR3 nucleotides read TGCGCCAGCAGCCCCGGGGTGGGCGGGGGCTACACAGATACGCAGTATTTT. Protein: CASSPGVGGGYTDTQYF.